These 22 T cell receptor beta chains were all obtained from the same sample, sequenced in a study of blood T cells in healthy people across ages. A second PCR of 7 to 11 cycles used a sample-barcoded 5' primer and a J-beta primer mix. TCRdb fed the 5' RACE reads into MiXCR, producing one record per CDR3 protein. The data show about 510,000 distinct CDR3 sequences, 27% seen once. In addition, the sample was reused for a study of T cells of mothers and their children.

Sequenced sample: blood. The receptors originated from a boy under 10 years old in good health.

CDR3 sequence (DNA): TGCGGCGGGAGGGTCCCCAAAAACATTCAGTACTTC. Protein: CGGRVPKNIQYF. The rearrangement joins TRBV23-1 to TRBJ2-4, with TRBD2 matching over 9 bases. TRBV23-1 is marked as an open reading frame, function uncertain. CDR3 size: 12 residues.

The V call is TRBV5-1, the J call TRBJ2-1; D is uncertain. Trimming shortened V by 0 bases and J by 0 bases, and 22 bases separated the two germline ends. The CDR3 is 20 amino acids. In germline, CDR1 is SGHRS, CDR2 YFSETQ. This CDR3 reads CASSLVSSTGLGSSYNEQFF. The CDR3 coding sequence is TGCGCCAGCAGCTTGGTGTCGTCAACTGGGCTGGGAAGCTCCTACAATGAGCAGTTCTTC. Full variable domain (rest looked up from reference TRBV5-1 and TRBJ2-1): KAGVTQTPRYLIKTRGQQVTLSCSPISGHRSVSWYQQTPGQGLQFLFEYFSETQRNKGNFPGRFSGRQFSNSRSEMNVSTLELGDSALYLCASSLVSSTGLGSSYNEQFFGPGTRLTVL.

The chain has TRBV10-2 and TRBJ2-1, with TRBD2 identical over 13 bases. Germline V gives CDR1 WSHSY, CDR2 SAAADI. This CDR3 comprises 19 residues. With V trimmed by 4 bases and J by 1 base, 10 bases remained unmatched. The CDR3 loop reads CASSGELAGGILSYNEQFF. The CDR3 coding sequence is TGCGCCAGCAGTGGGGAACTAGCGGGAGGGATTCTATCCTACAATGAGCAGTTCTTC.

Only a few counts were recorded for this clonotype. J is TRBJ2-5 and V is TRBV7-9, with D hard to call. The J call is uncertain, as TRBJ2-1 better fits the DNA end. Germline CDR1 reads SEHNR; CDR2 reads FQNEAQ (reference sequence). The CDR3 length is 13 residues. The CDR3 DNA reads TGTGCCAGCAGCTTACGACACGGCAATGAGCAGTTCTTC. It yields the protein CASSLRHGNEQFF.

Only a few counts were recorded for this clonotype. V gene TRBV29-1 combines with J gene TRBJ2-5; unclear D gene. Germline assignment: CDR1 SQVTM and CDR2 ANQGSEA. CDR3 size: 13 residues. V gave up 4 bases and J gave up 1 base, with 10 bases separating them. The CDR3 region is CSVAVLIQETQYF. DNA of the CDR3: TGCAGCGTTGCTGTACTTATCCAAGAGACCCAGTACTTC.

Here the CDR3 reads CASSLSVFGNTIYF. Here the CDR3 DNA reads TGTGCCAGCAGCTTAAGTGTGTTCGGAAACACCATATATTTT. This chain joins TRBV7-9 and TRBJ1-3; D is ambiguous. From germline, CDR1 is SEHNR and CDR2 FQNEAQ (reference sequence). V was clipped by 2 bases and J by 4 bases, with 9 bases between them. CDR3 length: 14 amino acids.

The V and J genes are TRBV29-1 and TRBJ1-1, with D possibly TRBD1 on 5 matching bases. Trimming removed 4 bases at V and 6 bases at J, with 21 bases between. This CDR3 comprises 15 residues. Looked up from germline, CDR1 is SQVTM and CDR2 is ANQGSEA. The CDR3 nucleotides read TGCAGCGTTGGGGGTTGGTCCAGGGAGGATGCTGAAGCTTTCTTT. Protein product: CSVGGWSREDAEAFF.

The DNA of the CDR3 is TGTGCCAGCAGTTATCGCGGGGGGGCCCCAGATACGCAGTATTTT. Its translation: CASSYRGGAPDTQYF. The V call is TRBV6-2 or TRBV6-3, the J call TRBJ2-3, with 9 bases lining up with TRBD2. This CDR3 spans 15 amino acids. Germline CDR1 MNHEY, CDR2 SVGEGT. Germline trimming cut 3 bases from V and 4 bases from J; bases unmatched to any gene: 5.

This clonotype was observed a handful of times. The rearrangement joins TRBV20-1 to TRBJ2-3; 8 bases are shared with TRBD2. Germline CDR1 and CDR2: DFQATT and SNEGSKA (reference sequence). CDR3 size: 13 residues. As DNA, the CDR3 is TGCCAACCGGGGGGGGTGGATGTGGATACGCAGTATTTT. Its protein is CQPGGVDVDTQYF.

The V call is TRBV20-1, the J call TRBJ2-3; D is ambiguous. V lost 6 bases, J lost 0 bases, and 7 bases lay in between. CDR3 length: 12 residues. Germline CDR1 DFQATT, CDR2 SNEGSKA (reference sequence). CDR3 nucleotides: TGCAGTGCCGTTGCCAGCACAGATACGCAGTATTTT. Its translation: CSAVASTDTQYF.

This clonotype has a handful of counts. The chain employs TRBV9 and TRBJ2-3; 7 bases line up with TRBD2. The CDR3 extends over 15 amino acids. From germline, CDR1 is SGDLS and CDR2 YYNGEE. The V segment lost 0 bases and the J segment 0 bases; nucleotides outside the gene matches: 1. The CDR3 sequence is CASSVEGLSTDTQYF. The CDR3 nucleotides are TGTGCCAGCAGCGTAGAGGGACTAAGCACAGATACGCAGTATTTT. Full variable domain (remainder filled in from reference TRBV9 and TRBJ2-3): DSGVTQTPKHLITATGQRVTLRCSPRSGDLSVYWYQQSLDQGLQFLIQYYNGEERAKGNILERFSAQQFPDLHSELNLSSLELGDSALYFCASSVEGLSTDTQYFGPGTRLTVL.

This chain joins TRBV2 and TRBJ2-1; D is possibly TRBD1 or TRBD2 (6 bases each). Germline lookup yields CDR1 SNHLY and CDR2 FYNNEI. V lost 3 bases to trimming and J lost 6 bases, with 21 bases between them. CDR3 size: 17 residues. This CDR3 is CASSEDGGAPPRNEQFF. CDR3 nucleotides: TGTGCCAGCAGTGAGGACGGGGGCGCGCCTCCCCGCAATGAGCAGTTCTTC.

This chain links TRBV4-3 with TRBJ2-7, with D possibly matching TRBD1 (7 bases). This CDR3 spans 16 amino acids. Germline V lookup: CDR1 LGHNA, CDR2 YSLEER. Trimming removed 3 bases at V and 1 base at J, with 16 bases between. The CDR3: CASSQGFQGGSYEQYF. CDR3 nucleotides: TGCGCCAGCAGCCAGGGGTTTCAGGGGGGATCCTACGAGCAGTACTTC.

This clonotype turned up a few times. For the CDR3, the DNA is TGTGCCAGCAGCCCGGGACAGGGGCAGCAGCCCCAGCATTTT. It specifies CASSPGQGQQPQHF. The chain has TRBV7-9 and TRBJ1-5, with 10 bases identical to TRBD1. V lost 5 bases and J lost 7; bases outside the gene matches: 5. The CDR3 has 14 amino acids. CDR1 and CDR2 from the germline V gene are SEHNR and FQNEAQ (reference sequence).

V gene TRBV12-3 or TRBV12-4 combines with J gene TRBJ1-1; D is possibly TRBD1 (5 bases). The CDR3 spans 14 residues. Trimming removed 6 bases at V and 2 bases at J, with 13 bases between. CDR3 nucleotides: TGTGCCAGCAGCTCACGAGGGGATAACACTGAAGCTTTCTTT. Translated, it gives CASSSRGDNTEAFF.

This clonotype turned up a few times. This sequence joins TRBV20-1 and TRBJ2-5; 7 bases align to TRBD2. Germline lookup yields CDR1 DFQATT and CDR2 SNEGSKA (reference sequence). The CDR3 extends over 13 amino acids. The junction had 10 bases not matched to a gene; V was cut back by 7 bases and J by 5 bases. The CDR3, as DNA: TGCAGTGAAAGGCCAGCGGGGCCGGAGACCCAGTACTTC. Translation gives CSERPAGPETQYF.

The CDR3 reads CASRWGNEQFF. The CDR3 coding sequence is TGTGCCAGCAGATGGGGCAATGAGCAGTTCTTC. The chain joins TRBV6-5 to TRBJ2-1; D is uncertain. The CDR3 is 11 amino acids. Germline V gene sequence: CDR1 MNHEY, CDR2 SVGAGI. The V gene lost 6 bases and the J gene lost 6 bases, with 6 bases spanning the gap.

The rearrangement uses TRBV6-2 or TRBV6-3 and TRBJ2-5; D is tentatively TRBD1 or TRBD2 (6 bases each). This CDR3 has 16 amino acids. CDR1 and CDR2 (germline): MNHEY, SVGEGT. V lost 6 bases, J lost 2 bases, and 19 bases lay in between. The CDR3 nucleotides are TGTGCCAGCAGAGGTGGACAGACGGGGGTTCAAGAGACCCAGTACTTC. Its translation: CASRGGQTGVQETQYF.

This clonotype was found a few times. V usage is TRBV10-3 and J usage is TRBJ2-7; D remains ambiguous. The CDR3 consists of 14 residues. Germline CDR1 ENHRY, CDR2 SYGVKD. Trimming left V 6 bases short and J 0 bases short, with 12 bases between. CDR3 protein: CAIRPGSGSYEQYF. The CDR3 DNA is TGTGCCATCAGGCCGGGTTCCGGCTCCTACGAGCAGTACTTC.

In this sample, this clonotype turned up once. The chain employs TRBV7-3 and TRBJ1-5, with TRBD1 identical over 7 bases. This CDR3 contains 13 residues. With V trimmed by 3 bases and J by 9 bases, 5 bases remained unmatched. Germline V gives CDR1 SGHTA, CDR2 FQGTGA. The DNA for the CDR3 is TGTGCCAGCAGCTTCGACAGGGTGGGGCCCCAGCATTTT. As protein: CASSFDRVGPQHF.

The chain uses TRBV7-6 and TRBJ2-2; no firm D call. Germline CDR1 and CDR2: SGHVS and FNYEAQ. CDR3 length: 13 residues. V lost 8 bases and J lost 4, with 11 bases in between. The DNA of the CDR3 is TGTGCCAGCTCTTCTACTGTCACCGGGGAGCTGTTTTTT. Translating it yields CASSSTVTGELFF.

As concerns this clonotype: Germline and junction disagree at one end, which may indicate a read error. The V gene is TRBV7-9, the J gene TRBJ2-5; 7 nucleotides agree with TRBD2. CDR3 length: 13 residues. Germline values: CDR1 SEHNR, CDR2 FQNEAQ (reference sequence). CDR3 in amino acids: CACSLREWETQYF. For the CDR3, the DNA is TGTGCCTGCAGTCTGCGGGAGTGGGAGACCCAGTACTTC.